This T cell receptor (beta chain) was profiled in a study of blood T cell repertoires in COVID-19. How the authors handled the data: Reference gene primer amplification gave estimated nucleated cell counts. Profiling relied on immunoSEQ multiplex PCR, and the TCRdb table lists in-frame clones only, not all of them. V and J calls plus clone size are reproduced from that table; the DNA served to infer D and trimming. Of about 53,000 clones detected, roughly four fifths appear once; the ten largest clones hold 2.5% to 3%. The V end lost 2 bases, the J end lost 3 bases, and 14 bases lay between the germline ends. The CDR3 totals 15 residues. Per the germline V gene, CDR1 is SGHNT and CDR2 is YYREEE (reference sequence).

The sequencing input was peripheral blood. This chain uses TRBV5-4 with TRBJ2-5, with D perhaps matching TRBD2 (6 bases). This sequence originates from an older woman with acute or convalescent COVID-19. CDR3 nucleotides: TGTGCCAGCAGCTTACGGGACTTTCGCGAAGAGACCCAGTACTTC. It specifies CASSLRDFREETQYF.